This passage covers 2 T cell receptor beta chains from one sample sequenced in a study of graft-versus-host responses after intestinal transplantation. Using immunoSEQ multiplex PCR, the repertoire was profiled, and TCRdb retains in-frame clones only, with some absent. The sample includes roughly 30,000 clones, roughly 83% of them seen just once. These receptors are not linked to any known antigen. The specimen was unstimulated CD8+ T cells sorted from spleen or lymph node cells, collected before intestinal transplant. The receptors were sampled from a human donor who received an intestinal transplant.

This chain uses TRBV28 with TRBJ2-7, with D hard to call. From germline, CDR1 is MDHEN and CDR2 SYDVKM. The CDR3 totals 11 residues. V lost 4 bases, J lost 4 bases, and 5 bases lay in between. The CDR3 spells CASSWQYEQYF. CDR3 sequence (DNA): TGTGCCAGCAGTTGGCAGTACGAGCAGTACTTC.

V and J are TRBV27 and TRBJ2-5, with D hard to call. The DNA end is more similar to TRBJ2-7, so the J call may be wrong. The germline gives CDR1 MNHEY, CDR2 SMNVEV (reference sequence). CDR3 length: 14 residues. DNA of the CDR3: TGTGCCAGCGGATACCTAGGCGGCTCCTACGAGCAGTACTTC. Translated, it gives CASGYLGGSYEQYF.